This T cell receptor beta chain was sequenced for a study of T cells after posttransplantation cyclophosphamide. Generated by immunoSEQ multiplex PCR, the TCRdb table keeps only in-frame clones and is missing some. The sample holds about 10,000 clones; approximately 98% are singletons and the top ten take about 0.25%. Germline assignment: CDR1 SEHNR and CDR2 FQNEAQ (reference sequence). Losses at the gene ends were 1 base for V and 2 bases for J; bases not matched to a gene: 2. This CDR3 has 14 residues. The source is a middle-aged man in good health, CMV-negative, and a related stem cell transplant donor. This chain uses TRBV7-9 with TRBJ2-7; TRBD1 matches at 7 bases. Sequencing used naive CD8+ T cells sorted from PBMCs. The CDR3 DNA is TGTGCCAGCAGCTTAGGGACAGGCCCCTACGAGCAGTACTTC. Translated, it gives CASSLGTGPYEQYF.